This passage covers 28 T cell receptor beta chains from one sample sequenced in a study of CD8 T cells in Susac syndrome. Random hexamers served to reverse transcribe about 0.5 to 1 ug RNA. TCRdb called the immunoSEQ multiplex PCR reads again in MiXCR, with one record for every CDR3 protein. The sample includes 200,000 to 250,000 distinct CDR3 sequences, around 90% seen only once; the top ten take around 0.14%. The sequencing input was CD8+ T cells from PBMCs. These receptors were taken from a human donor with multiple sclerosis.

The chain recombines TRBV7-9 with TRBJ2-2, with a tentative D call TRBD2 (6 bases). Trimming stripped 2 bases from V and 0 bases from J, with 10 bases between. There are 16 residues in the CDR3. In germline, CDR1 is SEHNR, CDR2 FQNEAQ (reference sequence). CDR3 DNA sequence: TGTGCCAGCAGCTTACCGCGGGGCGCGAACACCGGGGAGCTGTTTTTT. This encodes CASSLPRGANTGELFF.

V is TRBV27 and J is TRBJ2-1; 7 bases are a match to TRBD1. Germline-derived CDR1 and CDR2 are MNHEY and SMNVEV (reference sequence). This CDR3 region has 15 residues. Trimming at V came to 2 bases and at J to 4 bases, leaving 5 bases not matched to a gene. CDR3: CASSLRDSLYNEQFF. As DNA, the CDR3 is TGTGCCAGCAGTTTAAGGGACAGCCTTTACAATGAGCAGTTCTTC.

The chain links TRBV9 to TRBJ1-1; D is uncertain. This CDR3 is 13 amino acids long. Germline assignment: CDR1 SGDLS and CDR2 YYNGEE. V gave up 0 bases and J gave up 3 bases, with 6 bases separating them. The CDR3 loop reads CASSVGGDTEAFF. The CDR3 nucleotides are TGTGCCAGCAGCGTAGGGGGAGACACTGAAGCTTTCTTT.

This chain connects TRBV13 to TRBJ1-1, with 7 bases aligning to TRBD1. Unmatched junction bases numbered 7, after V lost 2 bases and J lost 4 bases. CDR1 and CDR2 from the germline V gene are PRHDT and FYEKMQ (reference sequence). This CDR3 contains 15 residues. This CDR3 is CASSLSPTGFTEAFF. CDR3 DNA sequence: TGTGCCAGCAGCTTAAGTCCGACAGGGTTCACTGAAGCTTTCTTT.

The chain links TRBV24-1 to TRBJ2-7, with TRBD2 matching over 13 bases. CDR1 is KGHDR and CDR2 is SFDVKD in the germline V gene. V was pared by 6 bases and J by 2 bases, with 3 bases of the junction left unmatched. The CDR3 spans 15 residues. The CDR3 sequence is CATSPGLAGTYEQYF. DNA of the CDR3: TGTGCCACCAGTCCGGGACTAGCGGGGACCTACGAGCAGTACTTC.

This clonotype has more than one count but fewer than ten. The J gene is TRBJ1-1, the V gene TRBV6-2 or TRBV6-3, with D unclear. The ends were cut back, 2 bases at V and 5 bases at J, with 6 bases in the middle. The germline gives CDR1 MNHEY, CDR2 SVGEGT. The CDR3 extends over 12 amino acids. This CDR3 reads CASSYGDTEAFF. In DNA, the CDR3 is TGTGCCAGCAGTTACGGTGATACTGAAGCTTTCTTT.

This sequence joins TRBV12-3 or TRBV12-4 and TRBJ1-1; D is ambiguous. V was clipped by 1 base and J by 1 base, with 10 bases between them. This CDR3 is 15 amino acids long. CDR3 loop: CASSLGSGWNTEAFF. The CDR3 DNA reads TGTGCCAGCAGTTTAGGTTCAGGTTGGAACACTGAAGCTTTCTTT.

CDR3 in amino acids: CASSWGQGEVFF. In nucleotides, the CDR3 is TGTGCCAGCAGCTGGGGACAGGGGGAAGTATTCTTT. The chain combines TRBV5-4 with TRBJ1-1; the match to TRBD1 covers 11 bases. Germline-derived CDR1 and CDR2 are SGHNT and YYREEE (reference sequence). The CDR3 is 12 residues long. The V and J ends lost 3 bases and 14 bases, in that order; junction bases with no gene match: 6. Complete variable domain (other parts from reference TRBV5-4 and TRBJ1-1): ETGVTQSPTHLIKTRGQQVTLRCSSQSGHNTVSWYQQALGQGPQFIFQYYREEENGRGNFPPRFSGLQFPNYSSELNVNALELDDSALYLCASSWGQGEVFFGQGTRLTVV.

This clonotype was seen a handful of times. V usage is TRBV5-1 and J usage is TRBJ2-5; D could derive from TRBD1 or TRBD2 (5 bases each). The CDR3 contains 16 residues. V lost 4 bases, J lost 0 bases, and 16 bases lay in between. CDR1 and CDR2 (germline): SGHRS, YFSETQ. The CDR3 sequence is CASSRPPQGDQETQYF. For the CDR3, the DNA is TGCGCCAGCAGCCGCCCTCCGCAGGGAGACCAAGAGACCCAGTACTTC. Based on the CDR3 plus reference TRBV5-1 and TRBJ2-5, the full variable domain is KAGVTQTPRYLIKTRGQQVTLSCSPISGHRSVSWYQQTPGQGLQFLFEYFSETQRNKGNFPGRFSGRQFSNSRSEMNVSTLELGDSALYLCASSRPPQGDQETQYFGPGTRLLVL.

V gene TRBV6-5 combines with J gene TRBJ2-2, with 7 bases that match TRBD2. The V gene end was trimmed by 7 bases and the J gene end by 2 bases; junction bases not matched to a gene: 7. Germline assignment: CDR1 MNHEY and CDR2 SVGAGI. The CDR3 is 15 amino acids. The DNA for the CDR3 is TGTGCCAGCATTGGGGGGGAGGGAAACACCGGGGAGCTGTTTTTT. Protein: CASIGGEGNTGELFF.

The rearrangement links TRBV4-2 to TRBJ1-5; 8 bases are shared with TRBD1. This CDR3 contains 19 residues. V trimming: 2 bases; J trimming: 0 bases; junction bases outside the gene matches: 12. Germline lookup yields CDR1 LGHNA and CDR2 YNFKEQ. The CDR3 DNA reads TGTGCCAGCAGCCAACCTCAGGGGGACAGGACCTATAGCAATCAGCCCCAGCATTTT. Protein product: CASSQPQGDRTYSNQPQHF.

This clonotype appeared a single time. The rearrangement joins TRBV15 to TRBJ1-1; 7 nucleotides agree with TRBD1. The CDR3 spans 17 residues. After removal of 1 base from V and 3 bases from J, the junction contained 11 bases not matched to a gene. The germline V gene has CDR1 LNHNV and CDR2 YYDKDF (reference sequence). The CDR3, as DNA: TGTGCCACCAGCAGAGTACTCTTAGGTGGACAGGACACTGAAGCTTTCTTT. It specifies CATSRVLLGGQDTEAFF.

The CDR3 here is CASSSHQETQYF. DNA for the CDR3: TGTGCCAGCAGCTCGCACCAAGAGACCCAGTACTTC. The chain uses TRBV7-9 and TRBJ2-5, with D hard to call. Germline loops: CDR1 SEHNR, CDR2 FQNEAQ (reference sequence). The V end lost 4 bases, the J end lost 0 bases, and 3 bases lay between the germline ends. The CDR3 totals 12 residues.

This chain uses TRBV19 with TRBJ2-1; D remains unclear. CDR1 and CDR2 (germline): LNHDA, SQIVND (reference sequence). V was trimmed by 2 bases and J by 0 bases, leaving 5 bases between them. This CDR3 has 14 amino acids. The CDR3 is CASSITSSYNEQFF. DNA of the CDR3: TGTGCCAGTAGTATAACAAGCTCCTACAATGAGCAGTTCTTC.

V is TRBV4-2 and J is TRBJ1-2; unclear D gene. This CDR3 has 15 amino acids. V lost 0 bases and J lost 2, with 10 bases in between. CDR1 is LGHNA and CDR2 is YNFKEQ in the germline V gene. CDR3 sequence reads: CASSQEGGVNYGYTF. As DNA, the CDR3 is TGTGCCAGCAGCCAAGAGGGCGGGGTCAACTATGGCTACACCTTC.

CDR3 region: CASSLTGYYEQYF. CDR3 sequence (DNA): TGTGCCAGCAGTTTGACCGGCTACTACGAGCAGTACTTC. J is TRBJ2-7 and V is TRBV27; no clear D. The CDR3 consists of 13 residues. The V gene lost 3 bases and the J gene lost 3 bases, with 9 bases spanning the gap. The germline V gene encodes CDR1 MNHEY and CDR2 SMNVEV (reference sequence).

This sequence joins TRBV19 and TRBJ2-1; D gene unclear. The CDR3 extends over 13 amino acids. Looked up from germline, CDR1 is LNHDA and CDR2 is SQIVND (reference sequence). V lost 3 bases, J lost 5 bases, and 8 bases lay in between. CDR3 bases: TGTGCCAGTAGTATTATTGACGACAATGAGCAGTTCTTC. It translates to CASSIIDDNEQFF.

The V and J genes are TRBV5-1 and TRBJ2-5; 8 nucleotides agree with TRBD2. Germline CDR1 SGHRS, CDR2 YFSETQ. This CDR3 is 15 amino acids long. V lost 0 bases and J lost 4; bases outside the gene matches: 5. CDR3 residues: CASSLELAVRETQYF. The CDR3 DNA reads as TGCGCCAGCAGCTTGGAACTAGCGGTGCGAGAGACCCAGTACTTC.

V and J are TRBV29-1 and TRBJ2-7; no clear D gene. The CDR3 loop spans 12 amino acids. Germline CDR1 and CDR2: SQVTM and ANQGSEA. V was pared by 4 bases and J by 0 bases, with 7 bases between. CDR3 in amino acids: CSVVSSSYEQYF. CDR3 bases: TGCAGCGTTGTTAGTTCCTCCTACGAGCAGTACTTC.

The gene calls are TRBV3-1 and TRBJ2-2; D is possibly TRBD2 (5 bases). V was pared by 0 bases and J by 8 bases, with 16 bases between. The CDR3 has 16 residues. CDR1 is LGHDT, CDR2 YNNKEL, per germline (reference sequence). CDR3 sequence reads: CASSQDPDSPVGELFF. Here the CDR3 DNA reads TGTGCCAGCAGCCAAGATCCGGACTCCCCCGTGGGGGAGCTGTTTTTT.

V gene TRBV6-2 or TRBV6-3 combines with J gene TRBJ2-7, with D possibly matching TRBD1 (6 bases). V was trimmed by 0 bases and J by 2 bases, leaving 17 bases between them. This CDR3 spans 17 amino acids. The germline V gene has CDR1 MNHEY and CDR2 SVGEGT. The CDR3, as DNA: TGTGCCAGCAGTTACTCGCTACAGGGTGACTCTCCCTACGAGCAGTACTTC. Translated, it gives CASSYSLQGDSPYEQYF.

This chain uses TRBV19 with TRBJ1-5, with 9 bases identical to TRBD1. CDR1 and CDR2 from the germline V gene are LNHDA and SQIVND (reference sequence). The CDR3 totals 16 residues. V trimming: 6 bases; J trimming: 3 bases; junction bases outside the gene matches: 9. The CDR3 spells CASRVIGQGINQPQHF. The CDR3 DNA is TGTGCCAGTAGGGTAATCGGACAGGGGATCAATCAGCCCCAGCATTTT.

The gene calls are TRBV10-2 and TRBJ2-1; D is unresolved. Trimming cost V 8 bases and J 9 bases, with 20 bases left between them. Germline loops: CDR1 WSHSY, CDR2 SAAADI. CDR3 length equals 14 residues. CDR3 amino acids: CASGSTLVDPEQFF. CDR3 DNA sequence: TGCGCCAGCGGATCTACCCTGGTTGATCCTGAGCAGTTCTTC.

The chain couples TRBV23-1 to TRBJ2-1; the match to TRBD2 covers 11 bases. TRBV23-1 qualifies as an ORF whose function is uncertain. The CDR3 totals 21 residues. The ends lost 0 bases at V and 2 bases at J; junction bases unmatched: 15. The CDR3, as DNA: TGCGCCAGCAGTCAATCCAAGCCCCCCGGGACTAGCGGCACGACCTACAATGAGCAGTTCTTC. Translated: CASSQSKPPGTSGTTYNEQFF.

This clonotype was observed a single time. The V gene is TRBV30, the J gene TRBJ2-3; TRBD1 agrees at 8 bases. The CDR3 sequence is 15 residues long. Germline trimming cut 0 bases from V and 3 bases from J; bases unmatched to any gene: 5. The V gene's germline CDR1 is GTSNPN and CDR2 SVGIG (reference sequence). The CDR3 protein is CAWSVGRGLTDTQYF. The CDR3 DNA sequence: TGTGCCTGGAGTGTCGGCAGGGGGCTTACAGATACGCAGTATTTT.

The count of this clonotype is one. The V gene is TRBV12-3 or TRBV12-4, the J gene TRBJ2-7; the D gene could be TRBD1 or TRBD2 (5 bases each). The CDR3 sequence is 13 residues long. V lost 6 bases to trimming and J lost 3 bases, with 12 bases between them. The CDR3 loop reads CASRGPDLYEQYF. The CDR3 DNA reads as TGTGCCAGCAGGGGACCGGACCTCTACGAGCAGTACTTC.

V and J are TRBV6-1 and TRBJ1-1; D is perhaps TRBD1 (6 bases). The CDR3 runs 16 residues. Germline V gene data show CDR1 as MNHNS and CDR2 as SASEGT. V dropped 7 bases and J dropped 3 bases, with 21 bases sitting between them. DNA of the CDR3: TGTGCCAGCACCCTTACACACCTTGGGGGCTACACTGAAGCTTTCTTT. This codes for CASTLTHLGGYTEAFF.

In its sample, this clonotype was seen once. The chain links TRBV6-1 to TRBJ1-5; 10 bases are a match to TRBD1. The length of the CDR3 is 15 residues. V lost 6 bases to trimming and J lost 7 bases; unmatched junction nucleotides: 9. CDR1 and CDR2 (germline): MNHNS, SASEGT. The CDR3 is CASSGDRGWGQPQHF. CDR3 coding DNA: TGTGCCAGCAGCGGGGACAGGGGCTGGGGACAGCCCCAGCATTTT.